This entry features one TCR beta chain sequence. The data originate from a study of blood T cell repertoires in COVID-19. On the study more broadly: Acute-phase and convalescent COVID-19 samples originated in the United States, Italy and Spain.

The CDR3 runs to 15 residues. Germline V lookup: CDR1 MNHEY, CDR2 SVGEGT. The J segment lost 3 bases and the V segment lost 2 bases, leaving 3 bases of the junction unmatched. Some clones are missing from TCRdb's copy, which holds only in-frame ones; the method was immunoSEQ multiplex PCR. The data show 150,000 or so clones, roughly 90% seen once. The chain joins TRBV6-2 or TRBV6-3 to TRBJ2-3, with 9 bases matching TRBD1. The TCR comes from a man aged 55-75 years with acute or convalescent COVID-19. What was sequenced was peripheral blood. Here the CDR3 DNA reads TGTGCCAGCAGTTACGGGACAGGGTGGACAGATACGCAGTATTTT. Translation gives CASSYGTGWTDTQYF.